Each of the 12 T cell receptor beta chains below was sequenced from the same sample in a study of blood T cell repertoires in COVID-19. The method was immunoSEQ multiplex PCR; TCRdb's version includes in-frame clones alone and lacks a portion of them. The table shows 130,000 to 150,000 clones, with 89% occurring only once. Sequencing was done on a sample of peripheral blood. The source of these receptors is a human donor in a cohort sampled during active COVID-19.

DNA of the CDR3: TGTGCCGGGGGGGGAATGGGCACGGCAGATACGCAGTATTTT. Protein product: CAGGGMGTADTQYF. The chain uses TRBV2 and TRBJ2-3; 7 bases fit TRBD2. V was clipped by 11 bases and J by 4 bases; unmatched bases: 12. Germline loops: CDR1 SNHLY, CDR2 FYNNEI. This CDR3 has 14 amino acids.

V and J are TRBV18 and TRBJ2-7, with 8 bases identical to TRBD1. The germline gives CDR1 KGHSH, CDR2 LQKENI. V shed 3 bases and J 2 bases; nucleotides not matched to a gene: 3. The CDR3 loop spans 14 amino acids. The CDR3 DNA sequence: TGTGCCAGCTCACCCGGGACAGGAACCTACGAGCAGTACTTC. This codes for CASSPGTGTYEQYF. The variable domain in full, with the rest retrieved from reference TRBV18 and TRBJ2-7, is NAGVMQNPRHLVRRRGQEARLRCSPMKGHSHVYWYRQLPEEGLKFMVYLQKENIIDESGMPKERFSAEFPKEGPSILRIQQVVRGDSAAYFCASSPGTGTYEQYFGPGTRLTVT.

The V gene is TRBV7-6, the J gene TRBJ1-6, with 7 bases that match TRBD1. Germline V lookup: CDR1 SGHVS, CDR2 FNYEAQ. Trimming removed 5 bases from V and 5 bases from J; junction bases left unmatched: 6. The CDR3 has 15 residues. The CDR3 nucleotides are TGTGCCAGCAGCCCCGGGACAGCGAATAATTCACCCCTCCACTTT. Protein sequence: CASSPGTANNSPLHF.

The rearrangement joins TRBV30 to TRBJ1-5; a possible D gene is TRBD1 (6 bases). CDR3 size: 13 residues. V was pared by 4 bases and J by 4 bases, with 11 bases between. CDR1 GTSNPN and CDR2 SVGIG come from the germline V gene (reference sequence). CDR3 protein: CAWTQGLNQPQHF. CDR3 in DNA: TGTGCCTGGACACAGGGTTTGAATCAGCCCCAGCATTTT.

The CDR3 region is CASSFSGDTQYF. The DNA of the CDR3 is TGTGCCAGCAGCTTCTCAGGAGATACGCAGTATTTT. This chain joins TRBV12-3 or TRBV12-4 and TRBJ2-3; no firm D call. V was cut by 6 bases and J by 5 bases, with 9 bases left in between. This CDR3 is built from 12 residues.

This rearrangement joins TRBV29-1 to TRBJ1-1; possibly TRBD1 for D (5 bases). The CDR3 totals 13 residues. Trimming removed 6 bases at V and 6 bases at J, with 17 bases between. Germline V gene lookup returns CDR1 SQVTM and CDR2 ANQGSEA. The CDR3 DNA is TGCAGCGTGGTTTATGACAGAGGCTCTGAAGCTTTCTTT. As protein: CSVVYDRGSEAFF.

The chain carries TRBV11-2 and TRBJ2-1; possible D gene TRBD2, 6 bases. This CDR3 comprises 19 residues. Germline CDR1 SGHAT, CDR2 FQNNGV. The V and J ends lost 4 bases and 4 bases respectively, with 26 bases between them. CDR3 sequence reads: CASSSFSLVSSAQYNEQFF. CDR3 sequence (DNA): TGTGCCAGCAGCTCCTTTTCGTTGGTTTCTAGCGCACAATACAATGAGCAGTTCTTC.

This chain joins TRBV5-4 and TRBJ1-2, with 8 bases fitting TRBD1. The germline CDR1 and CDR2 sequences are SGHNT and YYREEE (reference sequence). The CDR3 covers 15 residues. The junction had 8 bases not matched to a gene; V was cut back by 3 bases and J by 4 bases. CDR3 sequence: CASSSRTGSTYGYTF. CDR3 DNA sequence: TGTGCCAGCAGCTCAAGGACAGGGAGTACCTATGGCTACACCTTC.

Here the CDR3 reads CASSVDGGKLFF. As DNA, the CDR3 is TGTGCCAGCAGCGTAGACGGGGGAAAACTGTTTTTT. V usage is TRBV9 and J usage is TRBJ1-4; tentative D call: TRBD1 (5 bases). CDR3 length: 12 residues. CDR1 SGDLS and CDR2 YYNGEE come from the germline V gene. V was trimmed by 0 bases and J by 10 bases, leaving 7 bases between them.

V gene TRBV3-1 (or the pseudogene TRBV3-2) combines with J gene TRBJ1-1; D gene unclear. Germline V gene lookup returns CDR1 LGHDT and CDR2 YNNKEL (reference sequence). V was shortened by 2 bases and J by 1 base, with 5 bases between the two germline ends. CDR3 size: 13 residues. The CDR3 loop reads CASSQIWNTEAFF. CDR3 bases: TGTGCCAGCAGCCAAATATGGAACACTGAAGCTTTCTTT.

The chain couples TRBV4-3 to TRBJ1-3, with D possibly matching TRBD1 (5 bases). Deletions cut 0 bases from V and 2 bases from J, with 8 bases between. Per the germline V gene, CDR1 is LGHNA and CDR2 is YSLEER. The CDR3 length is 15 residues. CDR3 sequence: CASSQEAGAGNTIYF. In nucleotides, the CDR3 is TGCGCCAGCAGCCAAGAAGCGGGGGCTGGAAACACCATATATTTT.

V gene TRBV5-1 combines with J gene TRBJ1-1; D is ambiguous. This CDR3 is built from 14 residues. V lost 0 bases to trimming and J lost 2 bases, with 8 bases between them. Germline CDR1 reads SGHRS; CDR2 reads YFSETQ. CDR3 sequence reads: CASSLDTSNTEAFF. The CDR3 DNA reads TGCGCCAGCAGCTTGGACACATCCAACACTGAAGCTTTCTTT.